This T cell receptor beta chain was identified in a study of persistence of HIV-infected CD4 T cells. Background on the study: Antigen stimulation activated a lower proportion of cells, more of them memory, than anti-CD3/anti-CD28 stimulation.

Anti-CD3/anti-CD28 beads served as a nonspecific positive control stimulus. CD4+ T cells upregulating both CD40 ligand and CD69 were sorted as responding cells. The libraries were made with immunoSEQ version 4 in survey mode. Using immunoSEQ multiplex PCR, the repertoire was profiled, and TCRdb retains in-frame clones only, with some absent. The sample has approximately 44,000 clones, roughly 90% seen once; the top ten hold approximately 1%. Findings and limits, study-wide: Antigen-responding cells were enriched for degenerate expanded CDR3beta sequences. TCRbeta richness was lower in CMV- and Gag-responding cells than in anti-CD3/anti-CD28-responding cells.

Regarding this clone: Its specificity is not known.

V was shortened by 4 bases and J by 2 bases, with 12 bases between the two germline ends. The germline V gene has CDR1 SGDLS and CDR2 YYNGEE. CDR3 size: 14 residues. The genes are TRBV9 and TRBJ1-2; D gene uncertain. Sequencing was performed on CD4+ T cells sorted from PBMCs after approximately 19-hour stimulation, taken from a patient who received antiretroviral therapy. The receptor comes from an adult man with HIV who was CMV-seropositive. CDR3 in amino acids: CASSPRTENYGYTF. The CDR3 DNA reads as TGTGCCAGCAGCCCCCGGACGGAGAACTATGGCTACACCTTC.